The entry below gives a single TCR beta chain sequence along with its context. Sorting of unstimulated PBMCs yielded separate CD3+CD4+ and CD3+CD8+ fractions. The data stem from a study of T cell clones after liver transplantation. Study details: Subjects received no induction therapy and standard immunosuppression until randomization at 12-24 months post-transplant. Patients counted as tolerant after at least one year off all immunosuppression, enzymes not exceeding twice normal.

CDR1 SGHAT and CDR2 FQDESV come from the germline V gene (reference sequence). V was clipped by 3 bases and J by 6 bases, with 9 bases between them. The CDR3 has 13 residues. TCRdb's table, derived via immunoSEQ multiplex PCR, lists solely in-frame clones and lacks some. The table has 55,000 to 70,000 clones, approximately 92% seen once; the top ten hold 0.9% to 1%. V and J are TRBV11-1 and TRBJ2-1, with a weak D call TRBD2 (6 bases). This clonotype originated in a human patient who received a liver transplant. Some T cells may be graft donor cells. Sequenced material: CD4+ T cells from blood, taken roughly 25 months after liver transplant. CDR3 loop: CASSFREFNEQFF. CDR3 DNA sequence: TGTGCCAGCAGCTTCCGGGAGTTCAATGAGCAGTTCTTC.